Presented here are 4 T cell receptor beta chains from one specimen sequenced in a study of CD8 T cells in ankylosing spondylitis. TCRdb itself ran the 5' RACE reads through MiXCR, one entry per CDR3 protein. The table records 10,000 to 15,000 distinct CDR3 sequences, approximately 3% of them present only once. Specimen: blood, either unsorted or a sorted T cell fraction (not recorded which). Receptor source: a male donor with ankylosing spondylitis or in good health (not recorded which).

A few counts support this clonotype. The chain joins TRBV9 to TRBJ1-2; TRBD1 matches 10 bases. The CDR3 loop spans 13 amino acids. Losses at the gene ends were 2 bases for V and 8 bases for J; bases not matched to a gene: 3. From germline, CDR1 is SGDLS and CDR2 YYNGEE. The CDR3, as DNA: TGTGCCAGCAGCGTTGACAGGGGGCAAGGCTACACCTTC. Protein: CASSVDRGQGYTF. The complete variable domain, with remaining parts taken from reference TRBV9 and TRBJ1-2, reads DSGVTQTPKHLITATGQRVTLRCSPRSGDLSVYWYQQSLDQGLQFLIQYYNGEERAKGNILERFSAQQFPDLHSELNLSSLELGDSALYFCASSVDRGQGYTFGSGTRLTVV.

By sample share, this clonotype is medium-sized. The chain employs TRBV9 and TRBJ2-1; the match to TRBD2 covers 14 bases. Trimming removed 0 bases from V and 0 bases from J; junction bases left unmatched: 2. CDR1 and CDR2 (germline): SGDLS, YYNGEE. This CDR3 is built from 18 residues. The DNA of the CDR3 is TGTGCCAGCAGCGTAGGACTAGCGGGAGGGAGCTCCTACAATGAGCAGTTCTTC. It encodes CASSVGLAGGSSYNEQFF.

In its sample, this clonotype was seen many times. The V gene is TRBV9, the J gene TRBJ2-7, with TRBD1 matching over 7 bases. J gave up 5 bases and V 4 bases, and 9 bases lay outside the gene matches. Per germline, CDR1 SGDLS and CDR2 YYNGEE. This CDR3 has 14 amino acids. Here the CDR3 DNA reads TGTGCCAGCAGCCGCCTGATAACAGGGGACGAGCAGTACTTC. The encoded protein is CASSRLITGDEQYF.

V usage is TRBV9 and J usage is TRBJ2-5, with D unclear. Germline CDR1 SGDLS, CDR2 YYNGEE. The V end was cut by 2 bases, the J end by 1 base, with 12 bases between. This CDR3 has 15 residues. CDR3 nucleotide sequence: TGTGCCAGCAGCGTGGTCCCCAGCTTCCAAGAGACCCAGTACTTC. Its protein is CASSVVPSFQETQYF.